This T cell receptor (beta chain) was identified in a study of blood T cell repertoires in COVID-19. This CDR3 is 15 amino acids long. J was trimmed by 5 bases and V by 2 bases; bases with no gene match: 3. Germline-derived CDR1 and CDR2 are SGDLS and YYNGEE. Original handling: Amplified reference gene primers provided the basis for estimating nucleated cell counts. TCRdb's copy holds only in-frame clones and misses some; the assay was immunoSEQ multiplex PCR. The DNA gave D and trimming, while V, J and clone size come from that table. The sample shows 150,000 to 200,000 clones, 85% to 90% of them seen only once. The count of this clone is one.

This sequence joins TRBV9 and TRBJ1-4; 10 bases are a match to TRBD1. The sequenced sample was peripheral blood. This receptor was obtained from a man younger than 35 with acute or convalescent COVID-19. CDR3 sequence (DNA): TGTGCCAGCAGCGTCGACAGGGGGCGGAATGAAAAACTGTTTTTT. Translated, it gives CASSVDRGRNEKLFF.